One sample yielded the 19 T cell receptor beta chains listed below, sequenced in a study of human T cells and chemical hapten exposure. TCRdb re-analysed the RACE reads in MiXCR, keeping a single row per CDR3 protein. This sample carries fewer than 200,000 distinct CDR3 sequences, around 20% of them seen once, and the ten largest clones take 6.7%. Described time point: patch test 1, 2 weeks after DPC sensitization. This sample's treatment: therapeutic diphenylcyclopropenone sensitization with weekly scalp DPC. The input for sequencing was whole blood, taken in connection with sensitization to the hapten diphenylcyclopropenone (DPC). The receptors shown here come from a woman aged 45-60 years with alopecia areata. Some clones in this sample may be carry-over from other donors' samples.

The rearrangement uses TRBV2 and TRBJ2-2; TRBD2 is a possible D gene (5 bases). This CDR3 has 14 residues. Germline V gives CDR1 SNHLY, CDR2 FYNNEI. Trimming stripped 8 bases from V and 4 bases from J, with 14 bases between. The CDR3 DNA sequence: TGTGCCAGCCGCGGTCTACTAGGCACCGGGGAGCTGTTTTTT. Amino acids: CASRGLLGTGELFF.

Ten or more counts support this clonotype. The chain uses TRBV5-1 and TRBJ2-2; D is unresolved. V was pared by 2 bases and J by 5 bases, with 10 bases between. CDR3 length: 14 residues. The germline V gene encodes CDR1 SGHRS and CDR2 YFSETQ. The CDR3 reads CASSLVQGTGELFF. The CDR3 DNA is TGCGCCAGCAGCTTAGTACAAGGGACCGGGGAGCTGTTTTTT.

V gene TRBV25-1 combines with J gene TRBJ1-2; no clear D. V gave up 4 bases and J gave up 0 bases, with 6 bases separating them. CDR3 size: 13 residues. Germline assignment: CDR1 MGHDK and CDR2 SYGVNS. CDR3 sequence (DNA): TGTGCCAGCAGTGTTAGCGCTAACTATGGCTACACCTTC. Its protein is CASSVSANYGYTF.

V gene TRBV19 combines with J gene TRBJ1-2, with 7 bases aligning to TRBD1. Germline CDR1 is LNHDA and CDR2 is SQIVND (reference sequence). After removal of 3 bases from V and 4 bases from J, the junction contained 5 bases not matched to a gene. The CDR3 runs to 14 residues. CDR3 in DNA: TGTGCCAGTAGTATCAGTGGGACAGCCTATGGCTACACCTTC. Translation gives CASSISGTAYGYTF.

This clonotype was counted a few times. The CDR3 loop reads CSVGGSGYTF. In DNA, the CDR3 is TGCAGCGTTGGAGGGAGCGGCTACACCTTC. V usage is TRBV29-1 and J usage is TRBJ1-2, with no clear D. CDR1 and CDR2 (germline): SQVTM, ANQGSEA. The CDR3 sequence is 10 residues long. Trimming stripped 4 bases from V and 8 bases from J, with 8 bases between.

The rearrangement joins TRBV11-1 to TRBJ2-7; D remains unclear. This CDR3 is built from 13 residues. Trimming removed 5 bases from V and 4 bases from J, with 12 bases in between. Germline-derived CDR1 and CDR2 are SGHAT and FQDESV (reference sequence). The CDR3 DNA is TGTGCCAGCAGCGAGGACCGGGTTTACGAGCAGTACTTC. Translating it yields CASSEDRVYEQYF.

The V call is TRBV6-6, the J call TRBJ2-5, with 9 nucleotides matching TRBD1. The germline V gene encodes CDR1 MNHNY and CDR2 SVGAGI (reference sequence). The CDR3 is 15 residues long. With 6 bases clipped from V and 2 bases from J, the junction kept 7 bases outside the gene matches. The CDR3 region has the DNA TGTGCCAGCAGGCTCCATGGACAGGGGCAAGAGACCCAGTACTTC. Its translation: CASRLHGQGQETQYF.

The chain carries TRBV6-6 and TRBJ2-1; D unclear. This CDR3 is 13 amino acids long. Germline CDR1 and CDR2: MNHNY and SVGAGI (reference sequence). V lost 7 bases and J 0 bases, leaving 7 bases between the germline ends. The CDR3 DNA sequence: TGTGCCAGCACTTCCCCCTCCTACAATGAGCAGTTCTTC. As protein: CASTSPSYNEQFF.

This chain joins TRBV29-1 and TRBJ1-4; 9 positions match TRBD1. There are 14 residues in the CDR3. The J segment lost 5 bases and the V segment lost 7 bases, leaving 8 bases of the junction unmatched. Germline V gene sequence: CDR1 SQVTM, CDR2 ANQGSEA. The chain's CDR3 is CSAVGQGINEKLFF. The DNA for the CDR3 is TGCAGCGCTGTTGGACAGGGGATAAATGAAAAACTGTTTTTT.

The genes are TRBV7-2 and TRBJ2-2; D unresolved. Germline V gene data show CDR1 as SGHTA and CDR2 as FQGNSA. This CDR3 is 14 amino acids long. V shed 1 base and J shed 1 base, with 4 bases lying between them. The CDR3 protein is CASSLGWNTGELFF. The CDR3 DNA reads TGTGCCAGCAGCTTAGGTTGGAACACCGGGGAGCTGTTTTTT.

For the CDR3, the DNA is TGTGCCAGCAGTCCAAACAGGGGTAGGGAGCAAGAGACCCAGTACTTC. Translation gives CASSPNRGREQETQYF. This chain joins TRBV12-3 or TRBV12-4 and TRBJ2-5, with TRBD1 identical over 7 bases. Trimming at V came to 5 bases and at J to 2 bases, leaving 11 bases not matched to a gene. The CDR3 consists of 16 residues.

V and J are TRBV12-3 or TRBV12-4 and TRBJ1-1; possible D gene TRBD1, 5 bases. The CDR3 runs to 12 residues. V was trimmed by 0 bases and J by 12 bases, leaving 11 bases between them. The DNA for the CDR3 is TGTGCCAGCAGTTTAGCGTTGGCAGGGACTTTCTTT. Residues: CASSLALAGTFF.

This clonotype was observed a few times. This chain connects TRBV5-1 to TRBJ1-1; the D gene is possibly TRBD1 (5 bases). Trimming cost V 6 bases and J 1 base, with 16 bases left between them. Germline CDR1 reads SGHRS; CDR2 reads YFSETQ. The CDR3 contains 15 residues. The chain's CDR3 is CASKKTGGWNTEAFF. CDR3 nucleotide sequence: TGCGCCAGCAAGAAAACCGGGGGTTGGAACACTGAAGCTTTCTTT.

This clonotype has only a few counts. The chain links TRBV29-1 to TRBJ2-1; unclear D gene. The CDR3 loop spans 13 amino acids. The V and J ends lost 7 bases and 7 bases respectively, with 17 bases between them. From germline, CDR1 is SQVTM and CDR2 ANQGSEA. The CDR3 nucleotides read TGCAGCGGGACCGTTTCCCTTTGGAATGAGCAGTTCTTC. As protein: CSGTVSLWNEQFF.

There are a few counts of this clonotype. The gene calls are TRBV5-6 and TRBJ2-1; 9 bases match TRBD2. The CDR3 is 15 amino acids. The germline V gene encodes CDR1 SGHDT and CDR2 YYEEEE. The junction had 5 bases not matched to a gene; V was cut back by 4 bases and J by 3 bases. CDR3 sequence: CASSTLAGVYNEQFF. The CDR3 bases are TGTGCCAGCAGCACCTTAGCGGGAGTCTACAATGAGCAGTTCTTC.

V usage is TRBV27 and J usage is TRBJ2-1, with 8 bases aligning to TRBD1. The CDR3 is made up of 13 amino acids. Germline V lookup: CDR1 MNHEY, CDR2 SMNVEV (reference sequence). Trimming cost V 6 bases and J 4 bases; bases outside gene matches: 2. The CDR3 DNA reads TGTGCCAGCAGGGGACAGGCTTACAATGAGCAGTTCTTC. The encoded protein is CASRGQAYNEQFF.

The chain's CDR3 is CASSHPQYNEQFF. CDR3 bases: TGTGCCAGCAGCCACCCGCAGTACAATGAGCAGTTCTTC. The rearrangement uses TRBV7-2 and TRBJ2-1; D call uncertain. Trimming pared 5 bases from V and 4 bases from J, leaving 9 bases between. CDR1 and CDR2 (germline): SGHTA, FQGNSA. This CDR3 comprises 13 residues. The full variable domain, rest sourced from reference TRBV7-2 and TRBJ2-1, is GAGVSQSPSNKVTEKGKDVELRCDPISGHTALYWYRQSLGQGLEFLIYFQGNSAPDKSGLPSDRFSAERTGGSVSTLTIQRTQQEDSAVYLCASSHPQYNEQFFGPGTRLTVL.

The gene calls are TRBV29-1 and TRBJ1-2; 8 bases align to TRBD1. Germline trimming cut 6 bases from V and 3 bases from J; bases unmatched to any gene: 6. CDR1 and CDR2 from the germline V gene are SQVTM and ANQGSEA. The CDR3 contains 13 residues. This CDR3 is CSVERTGYYGYTF. The CDR3 DNA sequence: TGCAGCGTCGAGAGGACAGGGTACTATGGCTACACCTTC.

This clonotype was observed a handful of times. J is TRBJ2-2 and V is TRBV24-1; 12 bases match TRBD1. This CDR3 has 14 amino acids. The ends lost 9 bases at V and 5 bases at J; junction bases unmatched: 3. Germline CDR1 reads KGHDR; CDR2 reads SFDVKD. This CDR3 reads CATQGQGATGELFF. The CDR3 DNA reads TGTGCCACCCAGGGACAGGGGGCTACCGGGGAGCTGTTTTTT.